This T cell receptor (beta chain) was sequenced during a study of early T cells in non-severe SARS-CoV-2 infection. Germline-derived CDR1 and CDR2 are ENHRY and SYGVKD. V was trimmed by 11 bases and J by 4 bases, leaving 20 bases between them. The CDR3 runs 14 residues. TCRdb independently ran MiXCR on the 5' RACE reads; one entry per CDR3 protein. The profile shows over 55,000 distinct CDR3 sequences, around 13% of them singletons. This clonotype was recorded many times. The sample comprised whole blood. The TCR was taken from an adult who was a healthcare worker with PCR-confirmed SARS-CoV-2 infection or an uninfected control (not recorded which). This chain uses TRBV10-3 with TRBJ1-1, with TRBD1 as a possible D gene (6 bases). The CDR3 protein is CASSADRRGTEAFF. CDR3 nucleotide sequence: TGTGCCTCGAGCGCGGACAGAAGGGGCACTGAAGCTTTCTTT.